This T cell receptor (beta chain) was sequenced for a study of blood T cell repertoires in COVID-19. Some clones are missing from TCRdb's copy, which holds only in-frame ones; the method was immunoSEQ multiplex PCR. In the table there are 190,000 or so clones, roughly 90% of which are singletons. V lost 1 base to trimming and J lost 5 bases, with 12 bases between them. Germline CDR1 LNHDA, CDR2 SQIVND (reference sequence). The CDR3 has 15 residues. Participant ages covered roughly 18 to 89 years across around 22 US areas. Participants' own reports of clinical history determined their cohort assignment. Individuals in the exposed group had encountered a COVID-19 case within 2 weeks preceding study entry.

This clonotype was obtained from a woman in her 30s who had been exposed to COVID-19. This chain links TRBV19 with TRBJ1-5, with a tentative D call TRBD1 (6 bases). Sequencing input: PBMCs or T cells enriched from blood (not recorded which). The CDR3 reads CASSIGRQGHQPQHF. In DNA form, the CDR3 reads TGTGCCAGTAGTATAGGACGGCAGGGGCATCAGCCCCAGCATTTT.